The 28 T cell receptor delta chains reported below all come from one sample, sequenced in a study of γδ T cells in repeated Plasmodium falciparum infection. Gammadelta T cells were flow-sorted from PBMC into Vgamma9/Vdelta2+ and Vdelta2-negative populations for bulk analysis. TCRdb repeated clone calling on the multiplex PCR reads with CATT. The data show 45,000 to 60,000 delta-chain clones, 1.9% seen once. The sequencing input was gamma-delta T cells from blood. The receptors stem from a pool of human donors (malaria-infected and uninfected, not separated).

Of note for this clone: The translation of this DNA and the TCRdb protein of a much larger clone differ at residue 12, probably owing to a read error; the protein shown here is translated from the DNA. The chain carries TRDV1 and TRDJ1; TRDD3 aligns across 8 bases. Here the J gene came from matching the DNA to germline, since TCRdb omits it. CDR1 and CDR2 (germline): TSWWSYY, QGS. V shed 1 base, J shed 1 base, and the junction held 17 bases outside the gene matches. The CDR3 has 20 residues. The CDR3 DNA reads as TGTGCTCTTGGGGAACATACCTTCTTCACTGGGGGGCTTCTCACCGATAAACTCATCTTT. Translated, it gives CALGEHTFFTGGLLTDKLIF.

Comment on this clone: The TCRdb protein comes from a much larger clone and disagrees with this DNA's translation at residue 11, likely due to a read error; the protein given here is derived from the DNA. The chain joins TRDV1 to TRDJ1; 7 nucleotides agree with TRDD3. TCRdb offers no J gene call, so here the DNA was matched to germline to obtain one. Germline assignment: CDR1 TSWWSYY and CDR2 QGS. J gave up 0 bases and V 5 bases, and 24 bases lay outside the gene matches. This CDR3 has 21 amino acids. The CDR3 DNA reads TGTGCTCTTGGGCCGTCTTTCACCCGGCACCGGGGGATGGGGTACACCGATAAACTCATCTTT. As protein: CALGPSFTRHRGMGYTDKLIF.

This clone came up a few times. This likely traces to a read error, being one base from a far larger clone. Different DNA sequences within this sample yield the same CDR3. The rearrangement uses TRDV1 and TRDJ1; 10 positions match TRDD3. Germline matching of the DNA provided the J gene here, since TCRdb leaves it blank. Germline CDR1 and CDR2: TSWWSYY and QGS. CDR3 size: 19 residues. Here the CDR3 reads CALGERSPNWGIPTDKLIF. CDR3 DNA: TGTGCTCTTGGGGAACGTTCCCCCAACTGGGGGATCCCCACCGACAAACTCATCTTT.

This clone showed up many times. For this DNA, TCRdb reports the protein of a much larger clone, which diverges at residue 13, most likely from a read error; the protein presented here is translated directly from the DNA. The chain joins TRDV3 to TRDJ1, with 13 bases lining up with TRDD3. Germline values: CDR1 TVYSNPD, CDR2 GDNSRS (reference sequence). V was pared by 0 bases and J by 4 bases, with 14 bases of the junction left unmatched. This CDR3 region has 18 residues. CDR3 in DNA: TGTGCCTTTAGACTCCACTGGGGGATACGGGAGTACATCGATAAACTCATCTTT. Translated: CAFRLHWGIREYIDKLIF.

This clone was observed many times. Translating this DNA gives a protein that differs at residue 7 from the TCRdb one, which belongs to a much larger clone; a read error is likely, and the protein shown is this translation. As DNA, the CDR3 is TGTGCTTGGACCCGGTTTAGTAGGTACTGGGGGTTGTACACCGATAAACTCATCTTT. Its protein product is CAWTRFSRYWGLYTDKLIF. The V gene is TRAV38-2/DV8, the J gene TRDJ1; 8 nucleotides line up with TRDD3. The J gene, left out of TCRdb, was set here by checking the DNA against germline. CDR3 size: 19 residues. Germline CDR1 reads TSESDYY; CDR2 reads QEAYKQQN. V shed 9 bases, J shed 0 bases, and the junction held 22 bases outside the gene matches.

As for this clone: TCRdb's listed protein matches a much larger clone and diverges from this DNA's translation at residue 3, likely through a read error; the protein shown comes from the DNA. J is TRDJ1 and V is TRDV1; D unresolved. The J gene comes from matching the DNA to germline here; TCRdb lacks it. The CDR3 has 13 residues. Germline CDR1 reads TSWWSYY; CDR2 reads QGS. CDR3 nucleotide sequence: TGTGCTTTTGGGCGCCTAAGGCCCGATAAACTCATCTTT. Translated: CAFGRLRPDKLIF.

Only a few counts were recorded for this clone. This sequence joins TRDV1 and TRDJ1; 11 bases fit TRDD3. The J gene was missing in TCRdb and was found by matching the end of the DNA to germline. The CDR3 extends over 25 amino acids. Germline lookup yields CDR1 TSWWSYY and CDR2 QGS. J was trimmed by 2 bases and V by 2 bases; bases with no gene match: 31. CDR3: CALGEGDSYSYWGISLILPTDKLIF. In nucleotides, the CDR3 is TGTGCTCTTGGGGAAGGGGATTCCTACTCCTACTGGGGGATATCTTTAATACTCCCTACCGATAAACTCATCTTT.

This clone showed up just a few times. The protein that TCRdb holds for this DNA derives from a much larger clone and differs from the translated DNA at residue 14, which likely indicates a read error; the protein shown here is translated from the DNA. This chain uses TRDV1 with TRDJ1; TRDD3 matches 11 bases. Because TCRdb records no J gene, it was assigned here through a match of the DNA to germline. This CDR3 region has 22 residues. J gave up 0 bases and V 2 bases, and 20 bases lay outside the gene matches. CDR1 TSWWSYY and CDR2 QGS come from the germline V gene. CDR3 amino acids: CALGETPPYWGISGRYTDKLIF. As DNA, the CDR3 is TGTGCTCTTGGGGAAACTCCACCTTACTGGGGGATATCGGGGAGGTACACCGATAAACTCATCTTT.

To note about this clone: This sequence is one base from a far larger clone and is likely a read error. This same CDR3 is encoded by further DNA sequences in the sample. The chain joins TRDV1 to TRDJ1; TRDD3 matches 9 bases. Because TCRdb records no J gene, it was assigned here through a match of the DNA to germline. The ends lost 0 bases at V and 0 bases at J; junction bases unmatched: 26. CDR1 is TSWWSYY and CDR2 is QGS in the germline V gene. The CDR3 spans 24 residues. This chain's CDR3 is CALGELALLPFSLYWGSYTDKLIF. The CDR3 coding sequence is TGTGCTCTTGGGGAACTAGCCCTCCTACCCTTCTCCCTTTACTGGGGGAGCTACACCGATAAACTCATCTTT.

As concerns this clone: The protein in TCRdb stems from a much larger clone and differs at residue 12 from this DNA's translation, likely a read error; here the protein is translated from the DNA. Other nucleotide sequences from this sample produce the same CDR3. V and J are TRDV3 and TRDJ1, with 9 bases lining up with TRDD3. TCRdb records no J gene; here it was assigned by comparing the DNA to germline. V was pared by 0 bases and J by 0 bases, with 29 bases of the junction left unmatched. CDR1 is TVYSNPD, CDR2 GDNSRS, per germline (reference sequence). The CDR3 is made up of 23 amino acids. The CDR3 loop is CAFRLYPTLKHRGIPKYTDKLIF. CDR3 sequence (DNA): TGTGCCTTTAGGCTGTACCCTACGCTGAAACACCGGGGGATACCGAAGTACACCGATAAACTCATCTTT.

By share, this clone ranks as medium-sized. This chain joins TRDV1 and TRDJ1; 10 positions match TRDD3. Trimming at V came to 1 base and at J to 0 bases, leaving 11 bases not matched to a gene. The CDR3 sequence is 19 residues long. Germline V lookup: CDR1 TSWWSYY, CDR2 QGS. CDR3 DNA: TGTGCTCTTGGGGAACCGTTCCTGGTCTGGGGGATATACACCGATAAACTCATCTTT. It codes for CALGEPFLVWGIYTDKLIF.

This clone was counted a few times. The protein recorded in TCRdb matches a much larger clone and deviates from this DNA's translation at residue 12, suggesting a read error; the protein here is obtained by translating the DNA. The rearrangement links TRDV2 to TRDJ1; D gene ambiguous. Because TCRdb records no J gene, it was assigned here through a match of the DNA to germline. In germline, CDR1 is GEAIGNYY, CDR2 EKD. The CDR3 is 16 residues long. CDR3 region: CACDTLVGPHTGKLIF. CDR3 sequence (DNA): TGTGCCTGTGACACCTTGGTTGGCCCTCACACCGGTAAACTCATCTTT.

This clone was detected many times. A far more abundant clone sits one base away, making this likely a read error. At the DNA level, this CDR3 is encoded by other sequences in the same sample as well. The V and J genes are TRDV1 and TRDJ1; 11 bases are a match to TRDD3. Germline CDR1 and CDR2: TSWWSYY and QGS. V shed 0 bases and J 0 bases; nucleotides not matched to a gene: 24. This CDR3 has 24 amino acids. The CDR3 sequence is CALGELNLEITSYWGIFYTDKLIF. DNA for the CDR3: TGTGCTCTTGGGGAACTTAACTTGGAAATTACTTCATACTGGGGGATATTCTACACCGATAAACTCATCTTT.

With regard to this clone: At one of its ends the junction is not consistent with the germline gene, which may arise from a read error. Here the CDR3 DNA reads TGCTCTGCTTCAGCGGCCCTTTTATTTCCCCCCCCCTATCCCTCATCCACCGATAAACTCATCTTT. Its translation is CSASAALLFPPPYPSSTDKLIF. J is TRDJ1 and V is TRDV1; D not certain. TCRdb gives no J gene; it was assigned here by matching the DNA to germline. From germline, CDR1 is TSWWSYY and CDR2 QGS. This CDR3 spans 22 amino acids.

Many counts were recorded for this clone. It differs at one base from a far larger clone, so likely a read error. The same CDR3 is also encoded by other DNA sequences in this sample. CDR3 residues: CALGTRFPYWGISDKLIF. The CDR3 DNA follows: TGTGCTCTTGGGACCCGATTTCCGTACTGGGGGATCTCCGATAAACTCATCTTT. The chain carries TRDV1 and TRDJ1; 10 bases align to TRDD3. The CDR3 totals 18 residues. Germline CDR1 is TSWWSYY and CDR2 is QGS. Losses at the gene ends were 5 bases for V and 3 bases for J; bases not matched to a gene: 15.

This clone appeared a few times. The translation of this DNA and the TCRdb protein of a much larger clone differ at residue 7, probably owing to a read error; the protein shown here is translated from the DNA. The CDR3 here is CACDTLLLGDTDSYTDKLIF. CDR3 nucleotide sequence: TGTGCCTGTGACACCCTCCTACTGGGGGATACGGATTCGTACACCGATAAACTCATCTTT. V is TRDV2 and J is TRDJ1; 13 bases fit TRDD3. TCRdb lists no J gene, so it was determined here by aligning the DNA to germline. The CDR3 is 20 residues long. V shed 0 bases, J shed 0 bases, and the junction held 12 bases outside the gene matches. CDR1 is GEAIGNYY, CDR2 EKD, per germline.

This clone came up a few times. A single base is all that separates this from a far larger clone, so a read error is likely. The sample holds other DNA sequences that translate to the same CDR3. The chain has TRDV3 and TRDJ1; possible D gene TRDD2, 5 bases. The CDR3 runs to 15 residues. Trimming stripped 2 bases from V and 5 bases from J, with 21 bases between. CDR1 and CDR2 (germline): TVYSNPD, GDNSRS (reference sequence). CDR3 in amino acids: CAFDPPLLYTDKLIF. CDR3 nucleotide sequence: TGTGCCTTTGACCCACCCCTACTATATACTGATAAACTCATCTTT.

Notes on this clone: TCRdb's entry gives the protein of a much larger clone, which mismatches this DNA's translation at residue 13, likely from a read error; the protein reported here is translated from the DNA. J is TRDJ1 and V is TRDV2, with 9 bases matching TRDD3. No J gene is reported in TCRdb; it was inferred here by comparing the DNA with germline. The CDR3 totals 16 residues. Germline V gives CDR1 GEAIGNYY, CDR2 EKD. The CDR3 is CACDLLGDGYTDELIF. As DNA, the CDR3 is TGTGCCTGTGATCTCCTGGGGGATGGGTACACCGATGAACTCATCTTT.

Remarks on this clone: This DNA's translation differs at residue 9 from TCRdb's protein, which comes from a much larger clone; a read error is likely, and the protein shown is translated from the DNA. The V and J genes are TRDV1 and TRDJ1; TRDD3 matches 10 bases. The J gene, missing from TCRdb, was assigned here through DNA to germline matching. V was clipped by 2 bases and J by 0 bases; unmatched bases: 24. CDR1 and CDR2 from the germline V gene are TSWWSYY and QGS. The CDR3 runs to 23 residues. CDR3 coding DNA: TGTGCTCTTGGGGAATTGCTTCCCACGCGAGGGAGAGGGGGGATACGCGACACCGATAAACTCATCTTT. This codes for CALGELLPTRGRGGIRDTDKLIF.

This clone came up a few times. It differs at one base from a far larger clone, so likely a read error. Other DNA sequences in this sample translate to the same CDR3. The V call is TRDV3, the J call TRDJ1; 8 bases map to TRDD3. This CDR3 contains 17 residues. The germline V gene has CDR1 TVYSNPD and CDR2 GDNSRS (reference sequence). This chain's CDR3 is CAFNGNPGGLYTDKLIF. CDR3 DNA: TGTGCCTTTAATGGTAATCCTGGGGGACTGTACACCGATAAACTCATCTTC.

Worth noting for this clone: A far larger clone is a single base away, which makes a read error likely. Within the sample, other DNA sequences also encode this same CDR3. The V gene was identified as TRDV1, while no J gene was called; the table's D call, TRDD3, was not checked against the DNA. This CDR3 comprises 22 residues. CDR1 is TSWWSYY and CDR2 is QGS in the germline V gene. The CDR3 nucleotides read TGTGCTCTTGGGGAACTCCCCCCCTACTTGACTACTGGGGCCTTGTACACCGATAAACTCATCTTC. This codes for CALGELPPYLTTGALYTDKLIF.

As for this clone: The TCRdb protein, from a much larger clone, departs from this DNA's translation at residue 9, likely by read error; the protein shown derives from the DNA. This sequence joins TRDV1 and TRDJ1; 11 nucleotides align to TRDD3. Assignment of the J gene here rests on matching the DNA to germline, because TCRdb gives none. The trim removed 4 bases at V and 3 bases at J, leaving 22 bases unmatched. Germline loops: CDR1 TSWWSYY, CDR2 QGS. This CDR3 is 21 amino acids long. The CDR3 is CALGAGAFRVMGDTRADKLIF. CDR3 sequence (DNA): TGTGCTCTTGGGGCGGGGGCCTTCCGCGTTATGGGGGATACGCGGGCCGATAAACTCATCTTT.

This clone occurred a few times. This likely stems from a read error, as it lies one base from a far larger clone. This sample also contains other DNA sequences that code for the same CDR3. This rearrangement joins TRDV3 to TRDJ1; 11 positions agree with TRDD3. Germline matching of the DNA provided the J gene here, since TCRdb leaves it blank. Germline CDR1 and CDR2: TVYSNPD and GDNSRS (reference sequence). The length of the CDR3 is 14 residues. V lost 5 bases, J lost 5 bases, and 10 bases stayed unmatched. The CDR3 protein is CAVLWGIPPDKLIF. In nucleotides, the CDR3 is TGTGCCGTACTCTGGGGGATACCCCCGGATAAACTCATCTTT. The full variable domain, its missing parts supplied by reference TRDV3 and TRDJ1, is CDKVTQSSPDQTVASGSEVVLLCTYDTVYSNPDLFWYRIRPDYSFQFVFYGDNSRSEGADFTQGRFSVKHILTQKAFHLVISPVRTEDSATYYCAVLWGIPPDKLIFGKGTRVTVEP.

A note on this clone: TCRdb's protein for this DNA is that of a much larger clone and differs from the translation at residue 11, likely a read error; the protein shown is the DNA translation. This rearrangement joins TRDV1 to TRDJ1; D unresolved. TCRdb gives no J gene; it was assigned here by matching the DNA to germline. Germline V lookup: CDR1 TSWWSYY, CDR2 QGS. V was trimmed by 1 base and J by 8 bases, leaving 20 bases between them. The CDR3 contains 16 residues. CDR3 DNA sequence: TGTGCTCTTGGGGAACCCCTCTGGAGTGGAAACCCAAAACTCATCTTT. Amino acid sequence: CALGEPLWSGNPKLIF.

This clone has more than one count but fewer than ten. The protein in TCRdb stems from a much larger clone and differs at residue 15 from this DNA's translation, likely a read error; here the protein is translated from the DNA. The CDR3 sequence: CALGVPRAFFYYWGVPDKLIF. In DNA form, the CDR3 reads TGTGCTCTTGGGGTCCCACGGGCCTTCTTTTATTACTGGGGGGTACCCGATAAACTCATCTTT. The rearrangement links TRDV1 to TRDJ1, with TRDD3 matching over 8 bases. The J gene, not given by TCRdb, was assigned here from a germline match of the nucleotide sequence. J was trimmed by 3 bases and V by 4 bases; bases with no gene match: 25. The CDR3 runs to 21 residues. CDR1 and CDR2 from the germline V gene are TSWWSYY and QGS.

As regards this clone: The translation of this DNA and the TCRdb protein of a much larger clone differ at residue 8, probably owing to a read error; the protein shown here is translated from the DNA. The J gene is TRDJ1, the V gene TRDV2; TRDD3 agrees at 8 bases. TCRdb is silent on the J gene; assignment here came from matching the DNA to germline. Germline CDR1 GEAIGNYY, CDR2 EKD. V trimming: 2 bases; J trimming: 5 bases; junction bases outside the gene matches: 6. This CDR3 is built from 14 residues. In DNA, the CDR3 is TGTGCCTGTGACAAGGGGATACCCCGTGATAAACTCATCTTT. Its protein is CACDKGIPRDKLIF.

Remarks on this clone: A far larger clone is just one base off, so this is likely a read error. The same CDR3 also results from other DNA sequences found in this sample. With the J gene uncalled, the V gene is TRDV1. CDR3 length equals 15 residues. Looked up from germline, CDR1 is TSWWSYY and CDR2 is QGS. Here the CDR3 DNA reads TGTGCTCTTGGAACCCCTTGGGTAAACACCGATAAACTCATCTTC. Protein: CALGTPWVNTDKLIF.

In regard to this clone: The protein that TCRdb holds for this DNA derives from a much larger clone and differs from the translated DNA at residue 8, which likely indicates a read error; the protein shown here is translated from the DNA. The chain carries TRAV14/DV4 and TRDJ1; tentatively, D is TRDD3 (6 bases). The J gene was not available in TCRdb and was assigned here by matching the DNA to germline segments. This CDR3 is built from 16 residues. Germline CDR1 reads TSDPSYG; CDR2 reads QGSYDQQN (reference sequence). Trimming shortened V by 9 bases and J by 2 bases, and 22 bases separated the two germline ends. The CDR3 protein is CAIRRTGRFETDKLIF. CDR3 sequence (DNA): TGTGCAATTCGCCGTACTGGGAGATTCGAAACCGATAAACTCATCTTT.